The rows below give T cell receptor beta chains drawn from one sample of a study of T cells expressing NK-cell markers. With the 5' RACE reads reprocessed, TCRdb shows one record per CDR3 protein and no DNA. Reported are some 500,000 distinct CDR3 sequences; the ten largest clones contain more than 1.4%. The sample was blood T cells: a sorted CD56 or NKG2C T cell subset, CD4+ or CD8+ T cells, or bulk PBMC T cells (not recorded which). The receptors were sampled from a woman between 50 and 59 years old in good health. Each CDR3 is given with its conserved first and last residue.

J,V,CDR3
TRBJ1-4,TRBV9,CASSRTGTGVEKLFF
TRBJ2-3,TRBV3-1,CASSQTTYTQYF
TRBJ2-2,TRBV2,CASRGLAASTGELFF
TRBJ2-6,TRBV12-3/TRBV12-4,CASHRVGANVLTF
TRBJ2-1,TRBV5-1,CASTEGFSSYNEQFF
TRBJ2-2,TRBV2,CASKAPDRFTGELFF
TRBJ2-3,TRBV6-2/TRBV6-3,CASSSHRLTDTQYF
TRBJ2-7,TRBV9,CASSPPQRFSYEQYF
TRBJ2-3,TRBV20-1,CSANPSGRSTRRADTQYF
TRBJ2-7,TRBV6-5,CASRQGAREQYF
TRBJ2-1,TRBV9,CASSVGPYNEQFF
TRBJ2-1,TRBV27,CASSFSPFQGTSGSETNEQFF
TRBJ2-7,TRBV7-3,CASSPGTSGSYEQYF
TRBJ2-5,TRBV29-1,CSVPFRTQYSRETQYF
TRBJ2-3,TRBV18,CASSPGQMADTQYF
TRBJ2-1,TRBV5-5,CASSQTQGPYNEQFF
TRBJ2-7,TRBV5-5,CASDRDISNEQYF
TRBJ1-1,TRBV12-3/TRBV12-4,CASILGQGVTEAFF
TRBJ2-1,TRBV29-1,CSVIYLAGGYNEQFF
TRBJ2-1,TRBV11-3,CASSLGSSGNQLNEQFF
TRBJ2-3,TRBV27,CASGGYGPDTQYF
TRBJ2-7,TRBV5-1,CASSSSGKLDYEQYF
TRBJ2-1,TRBV6-1,CASSAGQGNLFEQFF
TRBJ1-1,TRBV24-1,CATSEGQGTTEAFF
TRBJ2-3,TRBV2,CASSEPRDRKIDTQYF
TRBJ2-2,TRBV4-1,CASSRGLADRGELFF
TRBJ2-1,TRBV5-1,CASRYPPSREQFF
TRBJ2-1,TRBV2,CASQGTSEYNEQFF